This T cell receptor beta chain appears in the sequencing data of a study of graft-versus-host responses after intestinal transplantation. General observations from the study: Some patients had graft-donor T cell macrochimerism. In their allografts, the ratios of graft-versus-host to host-versus-graft T cell clones were high.

TCRdb's copy holds only in-frame clones and misses some; the assay was immunoSEQ multiplex PCR. The top ten clones hold 3.5% of a sample with 40,000 or so clones, under 85% of them seen once. A remark on this clone: Its specificity is not known.

CDR1 is LNHNV and CDR2 is YYDKDF in the germline V gene (reference sequence). The V end was cut by 1 base, the J end by 4 bases, with 8 bases between. The CDR3 sequence is 15 residues long. Here the sequenced sample was PBMCs, taken more than 950 days after transplant. This TCR derives from a human patient who received an intestinal transplant, so some T cells may come from the graft donor. J is TRBJ2-6 and V is TRBV15; D is undetermined. Here the CDR3 DNA reads TGTGCCACCAGCAGAGGAGGAGCGGGGGCCAACGTCCTGACTTTC. Translated, it gives CATSRGGAGANVLTF. Full variable domain (remainder filled in from reference TRBV15 and TRBJ2-6): DAMVIQNPRYQVTQFGKPVTLSCSQTLNHNVMYWYQQKSSQAPKLLFHYYDKDFNNEADTPDNFQSRRPNTSFCFLDIRSPGLGDTAMYLCATSRGGAGANVLTFGAGSRLTVL.